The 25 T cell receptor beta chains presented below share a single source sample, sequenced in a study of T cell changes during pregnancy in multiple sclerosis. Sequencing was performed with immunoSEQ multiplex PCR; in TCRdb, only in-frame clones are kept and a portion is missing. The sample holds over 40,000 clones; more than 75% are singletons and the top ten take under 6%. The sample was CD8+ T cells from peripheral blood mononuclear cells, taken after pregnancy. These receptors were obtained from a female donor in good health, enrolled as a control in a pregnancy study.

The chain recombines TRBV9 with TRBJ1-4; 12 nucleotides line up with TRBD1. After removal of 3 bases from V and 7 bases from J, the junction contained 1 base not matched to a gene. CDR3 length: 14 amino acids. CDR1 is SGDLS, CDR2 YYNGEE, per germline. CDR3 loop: CASSGGQGAEKLFF. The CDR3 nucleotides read TGTGCCAGCAGCGGGGGACAGGGGGCTGAAAAACTGTTTTTT. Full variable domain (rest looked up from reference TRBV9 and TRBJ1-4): DSGVTQTPKHLITATGQRVTLRCSPRSGDLSVYWYQQSLDQGLQFLIQYYNGEERAKGNILERFSAQQFPDLHSELNLSSLELGDSALYFCASSGGQGAEKLFFGSGTQLSVL.

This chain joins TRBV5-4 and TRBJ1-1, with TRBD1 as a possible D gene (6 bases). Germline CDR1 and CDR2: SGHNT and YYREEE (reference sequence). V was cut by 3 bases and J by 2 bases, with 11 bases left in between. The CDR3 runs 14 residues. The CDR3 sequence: CASSSGTKNTEAFF. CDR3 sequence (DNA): TGTGCCAGCAGCTCCGGGACAAAAAACACTGAAGCTTTCTTT.

CDR3 sequence (DNA): TGTGCCAGCAGTCTAGGGACAGGGGACGAGCAGTACTTC. Its protein product is CASSLGTGDEQYF. The chain recombines TRBV27 with TRBJ2-7, with 10 positions matching TRBD1. Germline CDR1 is MNHEY and CDR2 is SMNVEV (reference sequence). CDR3 length: 13 amino acids. V trimming: 5 bases; J trimming: 5 bases; junction bases outside the gene matches: 3.

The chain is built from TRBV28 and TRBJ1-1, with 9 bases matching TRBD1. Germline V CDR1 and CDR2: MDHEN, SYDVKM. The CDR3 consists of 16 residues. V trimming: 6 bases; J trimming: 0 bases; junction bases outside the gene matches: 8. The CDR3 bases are TGTGCCAGCAGCCGCGAACAGGGGGCTATGAACACTGAAGCTTTCTTT. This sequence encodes CASSREQGAMNTEAFF.

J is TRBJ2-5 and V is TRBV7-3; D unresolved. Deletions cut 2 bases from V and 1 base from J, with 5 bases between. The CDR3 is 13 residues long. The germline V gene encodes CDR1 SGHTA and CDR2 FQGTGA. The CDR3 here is CASSLGSQETQYF. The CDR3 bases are TGTGCCAGCAGCTTAGGTAGCCAAGAGACCCAGTACTTC.

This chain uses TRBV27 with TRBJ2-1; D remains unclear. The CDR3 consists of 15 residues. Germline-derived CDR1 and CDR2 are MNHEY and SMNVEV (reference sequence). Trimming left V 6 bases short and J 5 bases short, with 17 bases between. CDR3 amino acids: CASSEQQLTDNEQFF. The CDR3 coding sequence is TGTGCCAGCAGCGAACAACAGTTAACCGACAATGAGCAGTTCTTC.

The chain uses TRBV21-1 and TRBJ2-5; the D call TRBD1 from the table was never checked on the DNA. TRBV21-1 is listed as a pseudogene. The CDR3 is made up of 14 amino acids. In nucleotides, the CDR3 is TGTGCCAGCAGCAAAGGGACAGGACAAGAGACCCAGTACTTC. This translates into CASSKGTGQETQYF.

The CDR3 DNA reads TGTGCCAGTAGTATAGACCCGGACCCGGGAAATGAGCAGTTCTTC. Protein product: CASSIDPDPGNEQFF. The V gene is TRBV19, the J gene TRBJ2-1; D might be TRBD2 (5 bases). The germline gives CDR1 LNHDA, CDR2 SQIVND (reference sequence). The CDR3 sequence is 15 residues long. The V gene lost 0 bases and the J gene lost 7 bases, with 13 bases spanning the gap.

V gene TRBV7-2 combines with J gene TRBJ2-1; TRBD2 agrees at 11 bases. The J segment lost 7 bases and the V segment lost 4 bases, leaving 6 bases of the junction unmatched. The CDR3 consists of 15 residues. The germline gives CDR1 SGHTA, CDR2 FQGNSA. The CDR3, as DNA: TGTGCCAGCAGCTATAGCGGGGGGGCGGGTAATGAGCAGTTCTTC. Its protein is CASSYSGGAGNEQFF.

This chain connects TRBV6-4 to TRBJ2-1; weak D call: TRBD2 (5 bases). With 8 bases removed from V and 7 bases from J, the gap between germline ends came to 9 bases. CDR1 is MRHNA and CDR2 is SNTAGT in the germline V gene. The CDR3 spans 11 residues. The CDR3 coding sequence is TGTGCCAGCCCCGAGGGTAATGAGCAGTTCTTC. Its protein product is CASPEGNEQFF.

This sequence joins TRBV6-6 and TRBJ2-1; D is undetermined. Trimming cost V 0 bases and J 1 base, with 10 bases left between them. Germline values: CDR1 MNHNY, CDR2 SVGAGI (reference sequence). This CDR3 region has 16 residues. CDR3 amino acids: CASSYSLEESYNEQFF. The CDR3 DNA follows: TGTGCCAGCAGTTACTCCTTAGAGGAGTCCTACAATGAGCAGTTCTTC.

CDR3 coding DNA: TGTGCCAGCAGCTTAGAAGCGGGACTAGCGGGGGTTGAGCAGTTCTTC. It codes for CASSLEAGLAGVEQFF. This chain links TRBV7-6 with TRBJ2-1; 14 nucleotides agree with TRBD2. The length of the CDR3 is 16 residues. The V segment lost 1 base and the J segment 9 bases; nucleotides outside the gene matches: 5. Germline V gene sequence: CDR1 SGHVS, CDR2 FNYEAQ.

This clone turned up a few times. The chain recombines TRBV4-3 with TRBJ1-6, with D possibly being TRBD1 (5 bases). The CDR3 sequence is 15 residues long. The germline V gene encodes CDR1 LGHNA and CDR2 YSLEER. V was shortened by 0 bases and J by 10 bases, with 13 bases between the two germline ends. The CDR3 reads CASSQDRDSLSPLHF. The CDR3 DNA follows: TGCGCCAGCAGCCAAGATCGAGACAGTCTCTCACCCCTCCACTTT.

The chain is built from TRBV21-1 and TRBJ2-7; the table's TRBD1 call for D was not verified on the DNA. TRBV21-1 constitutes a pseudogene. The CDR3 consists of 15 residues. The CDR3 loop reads CASSFRGPGPYEQYF. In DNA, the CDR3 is TGTGCCAGCAGCTTTAGGGGGCCGGGACCCTACGAGCAGTACTTC.

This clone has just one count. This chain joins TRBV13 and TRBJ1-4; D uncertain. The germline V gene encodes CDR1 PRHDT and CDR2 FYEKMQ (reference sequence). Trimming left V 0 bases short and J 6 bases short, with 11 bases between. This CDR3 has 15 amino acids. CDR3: CASSLGEAQDEKLFF. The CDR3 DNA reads TGTGCCAGCAGCTTAGGGGAGGCCCAAGATGAAAAACTGTTTTTT.

The CDR3, as DNA: TGTGCCAGCTCACCGGAAACTAGCGGGGACACAGATACGCAGTATTTT. Its translation: CASSPETSGDTDTQYF. V and J are TRBV18 and TRBJ2-3; 10 nucleotides align to TRBD2. The V gene's germline CDR1 is KGHSH and CDR2 LQKENI. The J segment lost 2 bases and the V segment lost 3 bases, leaving 5 bases of the junction unmatched. This CDR3 is built from 16 residues.

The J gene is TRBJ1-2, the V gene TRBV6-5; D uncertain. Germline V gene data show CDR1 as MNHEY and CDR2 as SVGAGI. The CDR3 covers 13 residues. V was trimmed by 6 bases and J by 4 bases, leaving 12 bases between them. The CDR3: CASSYDGIYGYTF. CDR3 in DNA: TGTGCCAGCAGCTACGACGGGATCTATGGCTACACCTTC.

CDR3 region: CASSPRGSSNQPQHF. CDR3 nucleotide sequence: TGTGCCAGCAGTCCTCGGGGATCTAGCAATCAGCCCCAGCATTTT. The rearrangement joins TRBV27 to TRBJ1-5; no clear D. CDR3 length: 15 residues. Trimming shortened V by 5 bases and J by 0 bases, and 11 bases separated the two germline ends. Germline V CDR1 and CDR2: MNHEY, SMNVEV (reference sequence).

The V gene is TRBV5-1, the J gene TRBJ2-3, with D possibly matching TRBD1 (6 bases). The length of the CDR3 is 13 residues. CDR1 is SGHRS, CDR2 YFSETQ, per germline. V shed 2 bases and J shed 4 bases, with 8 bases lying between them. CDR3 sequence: CASSLQGADTQYF. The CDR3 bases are TGCGCCAGCAGCTTACAGGGCGCAGATACGCAGTATTTT.

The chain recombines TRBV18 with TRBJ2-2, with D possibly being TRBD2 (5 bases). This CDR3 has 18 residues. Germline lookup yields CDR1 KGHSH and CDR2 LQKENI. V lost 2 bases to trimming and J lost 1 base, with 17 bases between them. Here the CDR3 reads CASSPKTYRTQNTGELFF. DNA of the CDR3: TGTGCCAGCTCACCAAAGACCTACCGGACTCAGAACACCGGGGAGCTGTTTTTT.

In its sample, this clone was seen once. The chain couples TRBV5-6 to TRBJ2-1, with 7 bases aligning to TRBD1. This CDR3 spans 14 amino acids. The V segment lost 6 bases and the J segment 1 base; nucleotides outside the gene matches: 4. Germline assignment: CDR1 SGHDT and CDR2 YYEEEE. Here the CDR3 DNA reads TGTGCCAGCAATATGGGACAGTCCTACAATGAGCAGTTCTTC. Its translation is CASNMGQSYNEQFF.

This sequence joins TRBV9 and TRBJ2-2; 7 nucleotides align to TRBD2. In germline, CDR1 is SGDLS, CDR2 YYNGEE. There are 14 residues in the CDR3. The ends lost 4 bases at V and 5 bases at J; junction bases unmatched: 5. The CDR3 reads CASSFSGGTGELFF. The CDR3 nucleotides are TGTGCCAGCAGCTTTTCCGGGGGGACCGGGGAGCTGTTTTTT.

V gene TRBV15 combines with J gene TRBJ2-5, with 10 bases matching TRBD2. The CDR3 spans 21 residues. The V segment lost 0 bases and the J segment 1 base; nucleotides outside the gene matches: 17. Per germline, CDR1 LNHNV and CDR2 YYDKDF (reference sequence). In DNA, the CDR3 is TGTGCCACCAGCAGAGATCGTCCTAGCGGGGGTTTCACACGGCCCCAAGAGACCCAGTACTTC. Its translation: CATSRDRPSGGFTRPQETQYF.

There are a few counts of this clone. The CDR3 reads CASRRDRVNSPLHF. CDR3 nucleotides: TGTGCCAGCCGCCGGGACAGGGTTAATTCACCCCTCCACTTT. This chain joins TRBV6-4 and TRBJ1-6; 9 positions agree with TRBD1. The CDR3 length is 14 residues. The J segment lost 6 bases and the V segment lost 8 bases, leaving 5 bases of the junction unmatched. Germline assignment: CDR1 MRHNA and CDR2 SNTAGT.

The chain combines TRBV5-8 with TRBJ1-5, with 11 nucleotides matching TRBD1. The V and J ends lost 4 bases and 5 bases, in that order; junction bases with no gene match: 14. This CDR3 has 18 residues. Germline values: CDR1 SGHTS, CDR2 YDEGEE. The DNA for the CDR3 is TGTGCCAGCAGCCTGGGGACAGGGGGTCCCGGGAGCGATCAGCCCCAGCATTTT. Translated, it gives CASSLGTGGPGSDQPQHF.